This T cell receptor beta chain was identified during a study of blood T cells in healthy people across ages. Study-wide results and caveats: Roughly linear age-related decline in beta diversity appeared, significant by age 40. The study found more naive CD4+ cells and higher diversity in long-lived than aged donors. Possibly, changes in expanded clonotypes were confounded because donor CMV status was unknown.

Comment on this clonotype: Antigen unknown.

Investigators took about 9.4 milliliters of peripheral blood from every donor. Then a second PCR, running roughly 6 to 11 cycles, was carried out with a sample-barcoded 5' primer and a J-beta primer mix. Using its own MiXCR run on the 5' RACE reads, TCRdb lists one record per CDR3 protein. This repertoire shows approximately 360,000 distinct CDR3 sequences, 50% to 60% found once; its top ten account for around 50%. Germline V gene data show CDR1 as MNHEY and CDR2 as SVGAGI. This CDR3 has 14 amino acids. The junction had 9 bases not matched to a gene; V was cut back by 8 bases and J by 6 bases. The sample comprised blood. The TCR originated in a man aged 60-69 years in good health. The rearrangement links TRBV6-5 to TRBJ2-5; 10 bases are shared with TRBD1. CDR3 nucleotides: TGTGCCAGCGAGCAGGACAGGGGGTCCCAGACCCAGTACTTC. It yields the protein CASEQDRGSQTQYF.